This entry is about one T cell receptor beta chain. What it recognizes is unknown. From germline, CDR1 is SGHRS and CDR2 YFSETQ. V lost 4 bases, J lost 0 bases, and 14 bases lay in between. The CDR3 loop spans 15 amino acids. TCR beta libraries were made by quantitative 5'-RACE with molecular barcodes. TCRdb reprocessed the 5' RACE reads via MiXCR and lists one record per CDR3 protein. The sample lists over 110,000 distinct CDR3 sequences; more than 7% were seen once. These data are taken from a study of CD8 T cells in ankylosing spondylitis. Study outcomes and limitations: Some motif variants had been reported before (in reactive arthritis synovial fluid and blood). A TCR beta motif made of 7 to 9 highly homologous variants seemed typical of ankylosing spondylitis blood. Researchers report that disease-linked clones proved CD8+ and relatively rare in peripheral blood.

The sequenced sample consisted of synovial fluid, either unsorted or a sorted T cell fraction (not recorded which). The chain couples TRBV5-1 to TRBJ2-7; D remains unclear. This clonotype was obtained from a male donor with ankylosing spondylitis. The CDR3, as DNA: TGCGCCAGCAGCCCCATGCGCGTCAGCTCCTACGAGCAGTACTTC. Its protein is CASSPMRVSSYEQYF.